A single sample gave rise to the 2 T cell receptor beta chains below, sequenced in a study of beta chain features in type 1 diabetes. Of the isolated RNA, all was reverse transcribed, and so the sequenced material was expressed TCRB transcripts. Sequenced by immunoSEQ multiplex PCR; TCRdb stores in-frame clones only, minus some. The table lists around 500,000 clones, approximately 30% of them singletons. Sample: naive CD4+ T cells from blood. The receptors were gathered from a man aged 18 to 30 in good health.

In this sample, this clone turned up a few times. This chain connects TRBV28 to TRBJ2-7; 7 bases map to TRBD2. CDR1 and CDR2 from the germline V gene are MDHEN and SYDVKM. With 4 bases clipped from V and 2 bases from J, the junction kept 8 bases outside the gene matches. The CDR3 consists of 15 residues. CDR3 sequence reads: CASSYGGSIPYEQYF. CDR3 nucleotides: TGTGCCAGCAGTTACGGCGGGAGTATCCCCTACGAGCAGTACTTC.

As for this clone: The identical CDR3 is also encoded by other nucleotide sequences in the sample. The genes are TRBV30 and TRBJ1-3; D is unclear. Trimming shortened V by 3 bases and J by 0 bases, and 6 bases separated the two germline ends. The CDR3 totals 13 residues. CDR1 and CDR2 (germline): GTSNPN, SVGIG (reference sequence). The CDR3 region is CAWSVRSGNTIYF. CDR3 bases: TGTGCCTGGAGCGTCCGCTCTGGAAACACCATATATTTT. The full variable domain, its missing parts supplied by reference TRBV30 and TRBJ1-3, is SQTIHQWPATLVQPVGSPLSLECTVEGTSNPNLYWYRQAAGRGLQLLFYSVGIGQISSEVPQNLSASRPQDRQFILSSKKLLLSDSGFYLCAWSVRSGNTIYFGEGSWLTVV.